This T cell receptor beta chain was recorded in a study of T-cell memory formation after mild COVID-19 (dated by TCRdb to about 2021). About the full investigation: Most TCR sequence clusters were specific to one of the two donors. The cohort comprised two young, previously healthy adult volunteers, one female and one male. In two donors, T-cell clones that expanded and contracted after mild COVID-19 were followed by sequencing TCRalpha and TCRbeta repertoires longitudinally.

Data came from an Illumina NovaSeq 6000. Using 5'RACE with constant-segment primers, TCRalpha and TCRbeta cDNA libraries were constructed, with sample barcodes and unique molecular identifiers added in the process. RNA was extracted from every sample with Trizol reagent. Library amplification was performed in two PCR steps, and a second sample barcode and Illumina TruSeq adapters were introduced in the second step. Sequencing of libraries was performed on an Illumina NovaSeq with 2 x 150 bp paired-end reads. In the paper's pipeline: Demultiplexing of reads and collapsing into UMI-guided consensus sequences were performed with migec v1.2.7. Using mixcr v2.1.11, UMI consensuses were aligned to TRA and TRB V and J templates and then assembled into clonotypes. Expanded or contracted clonotypes were those called significant by both edgeR and NoisET, with noise models trained on biological replicates. For edgeR calls, the thresholds were a false discovery rate-adjusted p below 0.01 and a log2 fold-change of 1. PCA with hierarchical clustering of max-normalized trajectories of the 1000 most abundant clonotypes was used as exploratory dynamics analysis. Separately sequenced CD4+ and CD8+ repertoires were used to assign a CD4 or CD8 phenotype to each responding clone. TCRdb reworked the public reads: Q25 trimming with fastp, MiXCR clone assembly, productive beta chains retained. Rows with one shared CDR3 protein collapse into an entry with the most common genes and DNA. It is TCRdb's table, rather than the study itself, that gives the V and J calls and clone size. The sample contains approximately 300,000 distinct CDR3 sequences, approximately 19% of them found a single time. Around 21% of the sample lies in the top ten.

Ficoll-Paque density gradient centrifugation was used to isolate PBMCs. On this clonotype: This clone's antigen is unknown. Per-base quality was not reported, and no clone a single base away is much larger than it.

The paper as a whole reports these results and caveats: The study covered only a couple of mild cases, and larger cohorts including severe cases with pre-infection samples were considered necessary. From day 15 to 85, contracting clones showed balanced CD4/CD8 phenotypes, whereas a second wave of clones that expanded from day 15 to 37 leaned towards CD4+. Whether the second-wave clones peaking on day 37 were SARS-CoV-2 specific was not confirmed. Contracting CD4+ clones were located mainly in the CM and EM memory subsets, whereas CD8+ clones were found to be enriched in EMRA. Some responding clones were found in pre-infection memory, which suggests that pre-existing cross-reactive memory T cells took part in the SARS-CoV-2 response.

Looking up the germline V gene yields CDR1 WSHSY and CDR2 SAAADI. Inclusive of the bounding cysteine and phenylalanine, the CDR3 is 17 residues long. Only the CDR3 DNA stays, 51 bases, in frame from base 1. V is shortened by 3 bases, J by 0 bases, and the region joining them spans 17 bases. This clonotype was obtained from a young man who had mild COVID-19 (a few samples of this study predate the infection). The sample titles of this study are shuffled in the database, so cell type and time point are left out; the donor was told from shared clones. The chain was built from TRBV10-2 and TRBJ1-1, and the D gene may be TRBD1, 6 bases matching. The source material was PBMCs or a T cell subset sorted from them (not recorded which). CDR3 loop: CASSELTGSAMNTEAFF. The sequence in DNA is TGCGCCAGCAGTGAACTGACAGGTTCGGCCATGAACACTGAAGCTTTCTTT.